The clone carrying this TCR beta chain was seen only once. Its antigen is currently unknown. TCRdb used MiXCR to reprocess the RT-PCR reads, holding one entry per CDR3 protein. The sample contains 750,000 to 850,000 distinct CDR3 sequences, about a fifth of which appear only once. From germline, CDR1 is MNHNS and CDR2 SASEGT. The CDR3 spans 19 residues. V gave up 6 bases and J gave up 6 bases, with 30 bases separating them. The data belong to a study of response to subunit inactivated influenza vaccine. Study outcomes and limitations: Few new T cells, the authors suggested, are recruited by each seasonal influenza vaccination.

The rearrangement joins TRBV6-1 to TRBJ1-5; no clear D. This material consisted of PBMCs from blood, taken 4 to 6 days after vaccination. The clonotype was recovered from a man aged 50-59 years who received an inactivated influenza vaccine. Here the CDR3 reads CASRWRTMRVGGEGQPQHF. The CDR3 bases are TGTGCCAGCAGGTGGCGAACGATGAGGGTGGGTGGGGAAGGTCAGCCCCAGCATTTT.